The rows below give T cell receptor beta chains drawn from one sample of a study of T cells in localized non-small cell lung cancer. TCRdb's copy holds only in-frame clones and misses some; the assay was immunoSEQ multiplex PCR. The repertoire holds nearly 35,000 clones, more than 85% seen once, with 12% in the top ten. This material consisted of peripheral blood mononuclear cells, taken before any cancer treatment. These TCRs come from a female donor aged 60 or older with stage II lung adenocarcinoma. CDR3s include the opening cysteine and the closing phenylalanine or tryptophan. A D gene is named only where the DNA matches it firmly. Clone size is given for some rows only: seen once, a few or many times, or a class if the clone is expanded.

J gene,clone size,V gene,D gene,CDR3 length,CDR3 protein,CDR3 DNA
TRBJ2-1,.,TRBV25-1,TRBD1,13,CASSGARGNEQFF,TGTGCCAGCAGTGGGGCCAGGGGGAATGAGCAGTTCTTC
TRBJ2-5,.,TRBV7-7,TRBD2,17,CASSSTGLAGHEETQYF,TGTGCCAGCAGCTCAACCGGACTAGCGGGCCATGAGGAGACCCAGTACTTC
TRBJ2-1,.,TRBV7-2,.,14,CASSLSAGHNEQFF,TGTGCCAGCAGCTTATCTGCCGGACACAATGAGCAGTTCTTC
TRBJ1-2,once,TRBV16,.,18,CASSRNTPPGQGDYGYTF,TGTGCCAGCAGCCGCAATACGCCCCCGGGCCAGGGTGACTATGGCTACACCTTC
TRBJ1-5,.,TRBV2,.,14,CASSEGGAGEPQHF,TGTGCCAGCAGTGAAGGTGGGGCGGGGGAGCCCCAGCATTTT
TRBJ1-1,.,TRBV7-2,.,13,CASSLVGDTEAFF,TGTGCCAGCAGCTTAGTGGGAGACACTGAAGCTTTCTTT
TRBJ2-7,.,TRBV11-2,.,15,CASTRWGTGSHEQYF,TGTGCCAGCACCCGCTGGGGAACAGGGTCCCACGAGCAGTACTTC
TRBJ2-5,.,TRBV5-1,.,14,CASSSGTGEETQYF,TGCGCCAGCAGCTCCGGGACGGGAGAAGAGACCCAGTACTTC
TRBJ2-7,once,TRBV18,.,12,CASSPSNYEQYF,TGTGCCAGCTCACCATCCAACTACGAGCAGTACTTC
TRBJ2-1,.,TRBV9,TRBD1,20,CASSPPQGQGVLVSYNEQFF,TGTGCCAGCAGCCCCCCTCAAGGGCAGGGGGTACTGGTATCCTACAATGAGCAGTTCTTC
TRBJ2-5,.,TRBV19,.,14,CASSISAGRETQYF,TGTGCCAGTAGTATCAGTGCGGGACGGGAGACCCAGTACTTC
TRBJ1-3,.,TRBV28,TRBD1,15,CASSLGTVVGNTIYF,TGTGCCAGCAGTTTAGGGACAGTGGTTGGAAACACCATATATTTT
TRBJ2-1,once,TRBV14,.,16,CASSLRGTPSYNEQFF,TGTGCCAGCAGCCTACGGGGAACCCCCTCCTACAATGAGCAGTTCTTC
TRBJ2-5,.,TRBV7-2,.,14,CASSPKGPGIVQYF,TGTGCCAGCAGCCCGAAGGGACCGGGGATCGTGCAGTACTTC
TRBJ1-1,once,TRBV19,.,13,CASSTTLNTESFF,TGTGCCAGTAGTACGACGTTGAACACTGAATCTTTCTTT
TRBJ1-1,once,TRBV7-9,.,17,CASSPSGRRMRDTEAFF,TGTGCCAGCAGCCCTTCGGGACGGCGGATGAGGGACACTGAAGCTTTCTTT
TRBJ1-6,few,TRBV19,.,16,CASSLQGSSYNSPLHF,TGTGCCAGTAGTCTCCAGGGCAGCTCCTATAATTCACCCCTCCACTTT
TRBJ2-1,.,TRBV9,TRBD2,17,CASSVGTSGISYNEQFF,TGTGCCAGCAGCGTAGGAACTAGCGGGATCTCCTACAATGAGCAGTTCTTC
TRBJ2-7,.,TRBV6-5,TRBD2,15,CASSYSLAGGSEQYF,TGTGCCAGCAGTTACTCACTAGCGGGGGGTTCCGAGCAGTACTTC
TRBJ1-5,.,TRBV5-1,.,13,CASSLGRNQPQHF,TGCGCCAGCAGCTTGGGGAGGAATCAGCCCCAGCATTTT
TRBJ1-1,.,TRBV28,.,16,CASSRPVPFGNTEAFF,TGTGCCAGCAGCCGGCCGGTCCCATTTGGGAACACTGAAGCTTTCTTT
TRBJ2-5,.,TRBV9,.,15,CASSSRTAYQETQYF,TGTGCCAGCAGCTCCCGGACCGCGTACCAAGAGACCCAGTACTTC
TRBJ2-7,.,TRBV27,TRBD2,15,CASSLGTSLPNEQYF,TGTGCCAGCAGTCTAGGGACTAGCCTCCCCAACGAGCAGTACTTC
TRBJ2-2,.,TRBV9,.,13,CASSVRSSGELFF,TGTGCCAGCAGCGTCCGATCATCCGGGGAGCTGTTTTTT
TRBJ2-2,.,TRBV18,TRBD1,15,CASSPRQGSTGELFF,TGTGCCAGCTCACCCCGACAGGGAAGCACCGGGGAGCTGTTTTTT
TRBJ2-5,.,TRBV5-1,.,13,CASSWTVQETQYF,TGCGCCAGCAGCTGGACAGTGCAAGAGACCCAGTACTTC
TRBJ1-5,.,TRBV5-8,.,14,CASSFGQGYQPQHF,TGTGCCAGCAGCTTTGGGCAGGGGTATCAGCCCCAGCATTTT
TRBJ2-2,.,TRBV5-4,.,13,CASSLEGYRELFF,TGTGCCAGCAGCTTGGAAGGTTATAGGGAGCTGTTTTTT
TRBJ1-2,.,TRBV19,.,12,CASKVQNYGYTF,TGTGCCAGTAAGGTCCAGAACTATGGCTACACCTTC
TRBJ2-1,once,TRBV5-1,TRBD2,14,CASTPAGGYNEQFF,TGCGCCAGTACTCCTGCGGGGGGATACAATGAGCAGTTCTTC
TRBJ1-2,.,TRBV7-2,.,15,CASSQKDSLVYGYTF,TGTGCCAGCAGCCAAAAGGACAGTCTTGTCTATGGCTACACCTTC
TRBJ2-1,once,TRBV9,.,13,CASSVVMGSEQFF,TGTGCCAGCAGCGTTGTTATGGGGAGTGAGCAGTTCTTC
TRBJ1-3,.,TRBV7-2,.,13,CASSLDGGNTIYF,TGTGCCAGCAGCTTAGATGGCGGAAACACCATATATTTT
TRBJ2-7,.,TRBV28,.,13,CASRAGLPYEQYF,TGTGCCAGCAGGGCAGGGCTACCCTACGAGCAGTACTTC
TRBJ2-5,.,TRBV7-2,.,16,CASSLFIRGDQETQYF,TGTGCCAGCAGCTTGTTTATTAGGGGGGACCAAGAGACCCAGTACTTC
TRBJ2-1,.,TRBV4-2,.,15,CASSQASDHYNEQFF,TGTGCCAGCAGCCAAGCCTCGGACCACTACAATGAGCAGTTCTTC
TRBJ2-1,.,TRBV7-6,TRBD2,14,CASRPSGSRNEQFF,TGTGCCAGCAGACCTAGCGGGAGTAGGAATGAGCAGTTCTTC
TRBJ1-1,.,TRBV5-4,.,13,CASSIDSNFEAFF,TGTGCCAGCAGCATCGACAGCAACTTTGAAGCTTTCTTT
TRBJ2-6,.,TRBV4-1,.,15,CASSQEGYGANVLTF,TGCGCCAGCAGCCAAGAGGGTTACGGGGCCAACGTCCTGACTTTC